This is a list of T cell receptor beta chains from one sample in a study of blood T cells in healthy people across ages. TCRdb ran MiXCR on the 5' RACE reads and lists one entry per CDR3 protein. The table includes 1.5 million to 2 million distinct CDR3 sequences, 30% to 35% detected once. Sequenced sample: blood. These receptors were taken from a woman aged 30 to 39 in good health. Both conserved end residues are part of each CDR3. Each record gives: CDR3 protein, CDR3 DNA, D gene, clone size, J gene, CDR3 length, V gene. A D gene is named only where the DNA matches it firmly. Part of the rows lack a size; the others show once, few, many or a class for expanded clones.

CDR3: CASSPTTGSIGQYF
DNA: TGCGCCAGCAGCCCAACGACAGGATCGATTGGGCAGTACTTC
D: -
size: -
J: TRBJ2-7
length: 14
V: TRBV5-1

CDR3: CASSKGLSYEQYF
DNA: TGTGCCAGCAGTAAGGGCCTCTCCTACGAGCAGTACTTC
D: -
size: -
J: TRBJ2-7
length: 13
V: TRBV6-1

CDR3: CASSDRGVEKLFF
DNA: TGTGCCAGCAGTGACAGGGGCGTAGAAAAACTGTTTTTT
D: TRBD1
size: -
J: TRBJ1-4
length: 13
V: TRBV6-5

CDR3: CSVETYEQFF
DNA: TGCAGCGTTGAGACGTATGAGCAGTTCTTC
D: -
size: many
J: TRBJ2-1
length: 10
V: TRBV29-1

CDR3: CASSEGITGELFF
DNA: TGTGCCAGCAGTGAAGGGATCACCGGGGAGCTGTTTTTT
D: -
size: few
J: TRBJ2-2
length: 13
V: TRBV6-1

CDR3: CSALTGRDPYNEQFF
DNA: TGCAGCGCCCTGACGGGCAGGGATCCATACAATGAGCAGTTCTTC
D: -
size: few
J: TRBJ2-1
length: 15
V: TRBV29-1

CDR3: CATSRANSGSYEQYF
DNA: TGTGCCACCAGCAGGGCTAACAGCGGCTCCTACGAGCAGTACTTC
D: -
size: few
J: TRBJ2-7
length: 15
V: TRBV15

CDR3: CSASRQGTGYGYTF
DNA: TGCAGTGCTAGCAGACAGGGGACCGGCTATGGCTACACCTTC
D: TRBD1
size: -
J: TRBJ1-2
length: 14
V: TRBV20-1

CDR3: CASSKALNTEAFF
DNA: TGTGCCAGCAGTAAAGCCTTGAACACTGAAGCTTTCTTT
D: -
size: -
J: TRBJ1-1
length: 13
V: TRBV2

CDR3: CASSQDRAGRGDTDTQYF
DNA: TGTGCCAGCAGCCAAGACCGGGCGGGACGGGGGGACACAGATACGCAGTATTTT
D: TRBD2
size: -
J: TRBJ2-3
length: 18
V: TRBV3-1

CDR3: CASSPSGSGGEQFF
DNA: TGTGCCAGCAGTCCTAGCGGGAGCGGGGGTGAGCAGTTCTTC
D: TRBD2
size: many
J: TRBJ2-1
length: 14
V: TRBV7-2

CDR3: CASSPLPQISYNEQFF
DNA: TGTGCCAGCAGTCCCCTCCCTCAGATCTCCTACAATGAGCAGTTCTTC
D: -
size: few
J: TRBJ2-1
length: 16
V: TRBV28

CDR3: CASNHGRWPGAGETQYF
DNA: TGTGCCAGCAATCACGGTCGGTGGCCGGGAGCGGGAGAGACCCAGTACTTC
D: -
size: -
J: TRBJ2-5
length: 17
V: TRBV28

CDR3: CSARVSRTSGSEQYF
DNA: TGCAGTGCTAGAGTGTCCCGGACTAGCGGGAGCGAGCAGTACTTC
D: TRBD2
size: -
J: TRBJ2-7
length: 15
V: TRBV20-1

CDR3: CAIRPTGYGTEAFF
DNA: TGTGCCATCCGGCCGACAGGGTATGGCACTGAAGCTTTCTTT
D: TRBD1
size: -
J: TRBJ1-1
length: 14
V: TRBV10-3

CDR3: CASSLAAVPDTDTQYF
DNA: TGCGCCAGCAGCTTGGCGGCAGTTCCCGACACAGATACGCAGTATTTT
D: -
size: -
J: TRBJ2-3
length: 16
V: TRBV5-1

CDR3: CAISEIGRGGQSRGANVLTF
DNA: TGTGCCATCAGTGAGATCGGAAGGGGTGGACAATCTCGTGGGGCCAACGTCCTGACTTTC
D: -
size: few
J: TRBJ2-6
length: 20
V: TRBV10-3

CDR3: CASSLGSGRTDTQYF
DNA: TGCGCCAGCAGCTTAGGTTCCGGGCGCACAGATACGCAGTATTTT
D: -
size: many
J: TRBJ2-3
length: 15
V: TRBV11-2

CDR3: CASSYSESNEQFF
DNA: TGTGCCAGCAGTTACTCGGAGTCCAATGAGCAGTTCTTC
D: -
size: many
J: TRBJ2-1
length: 13
V: TRBV6-5

CDR3: CASLTSGSAEQFF
DNA: TGTGCCAGCCTAACTAGCGGGAGCGCTGAGCAGTTCTTC
D: TRBD2
size: few
J: TRBJ2-1
length: 13
V: TRBV6-2/TRBV6-3

CDR3: CASGLGKLGDKTYEQYF
DNA: TGCGCCAGCGGCTTGGGAAAATTGGGGGACAAGACCTACGAGCAGTACTTC
D: -
size: -
J: TRBJ2-7
length: 17
V: TRBV5-1

CDR3: CASSPTSARYNEQFF
DNA: TGTGCCAGCAGCCCAACTAGCGCGCGGTACAATGAGCAGTTCTTC
D: TRBD2
size: many
J: TRBJ2-1
length: 15
V: TRBV3-1